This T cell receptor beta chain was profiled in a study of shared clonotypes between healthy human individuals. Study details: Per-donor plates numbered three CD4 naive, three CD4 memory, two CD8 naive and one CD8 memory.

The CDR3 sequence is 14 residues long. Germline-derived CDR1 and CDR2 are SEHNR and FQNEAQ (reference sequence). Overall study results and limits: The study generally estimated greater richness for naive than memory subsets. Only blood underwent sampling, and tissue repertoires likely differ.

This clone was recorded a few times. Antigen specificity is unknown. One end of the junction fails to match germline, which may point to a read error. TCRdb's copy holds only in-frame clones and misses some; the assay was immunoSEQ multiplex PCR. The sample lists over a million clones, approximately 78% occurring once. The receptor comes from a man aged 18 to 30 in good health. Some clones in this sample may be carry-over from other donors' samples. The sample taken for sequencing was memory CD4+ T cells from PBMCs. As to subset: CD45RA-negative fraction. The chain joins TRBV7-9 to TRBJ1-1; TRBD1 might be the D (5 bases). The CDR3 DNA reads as TGTGCCAGCAGGGGGGAGACAGTGAACACTGAGGCTTTCTTT. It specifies CASRGETVNTEAFF.